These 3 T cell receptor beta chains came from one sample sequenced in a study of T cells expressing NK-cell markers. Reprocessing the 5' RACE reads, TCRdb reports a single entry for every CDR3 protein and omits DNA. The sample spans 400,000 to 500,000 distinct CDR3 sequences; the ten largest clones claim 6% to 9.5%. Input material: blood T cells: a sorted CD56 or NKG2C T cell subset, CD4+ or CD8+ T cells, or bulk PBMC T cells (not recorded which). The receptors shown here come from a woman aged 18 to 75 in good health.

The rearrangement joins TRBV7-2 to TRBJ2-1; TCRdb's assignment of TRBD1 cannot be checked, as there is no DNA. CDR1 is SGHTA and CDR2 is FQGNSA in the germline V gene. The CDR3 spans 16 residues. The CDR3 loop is CASSLDGTGRVDEQFF.

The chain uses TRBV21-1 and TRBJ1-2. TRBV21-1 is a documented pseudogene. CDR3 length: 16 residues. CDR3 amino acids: CASSNRGGSFNYGYTF.

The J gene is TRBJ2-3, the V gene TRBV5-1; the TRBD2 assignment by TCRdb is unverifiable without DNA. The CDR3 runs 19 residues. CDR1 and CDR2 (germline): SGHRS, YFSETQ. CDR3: CASSPGLAGGQTVTDTQYF.